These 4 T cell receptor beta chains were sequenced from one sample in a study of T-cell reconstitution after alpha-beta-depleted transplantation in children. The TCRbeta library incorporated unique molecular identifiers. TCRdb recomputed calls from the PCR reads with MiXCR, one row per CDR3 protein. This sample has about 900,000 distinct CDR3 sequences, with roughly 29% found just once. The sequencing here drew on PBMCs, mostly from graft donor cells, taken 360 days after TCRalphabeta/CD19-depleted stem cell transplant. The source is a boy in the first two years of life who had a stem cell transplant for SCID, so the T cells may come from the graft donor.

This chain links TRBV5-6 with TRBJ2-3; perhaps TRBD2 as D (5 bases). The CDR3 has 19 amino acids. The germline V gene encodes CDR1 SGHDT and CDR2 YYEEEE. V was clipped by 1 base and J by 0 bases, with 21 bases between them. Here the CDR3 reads CASSLLLPPWETSTDTQYF. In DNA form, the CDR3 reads TGTGCCAGCAGCTTGCTCCTTCCCCCGTGGGAGACTAGCACAGATACGCAGTATTTT.

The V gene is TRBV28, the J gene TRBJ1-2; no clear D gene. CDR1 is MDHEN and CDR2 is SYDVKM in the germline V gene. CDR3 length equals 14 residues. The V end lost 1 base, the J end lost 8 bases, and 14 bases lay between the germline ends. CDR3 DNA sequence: TGTGCCAGCAGTTTATACGCGGGTTACCGCGGCTACACCTTC. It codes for CASSLYAGYRGYTF.

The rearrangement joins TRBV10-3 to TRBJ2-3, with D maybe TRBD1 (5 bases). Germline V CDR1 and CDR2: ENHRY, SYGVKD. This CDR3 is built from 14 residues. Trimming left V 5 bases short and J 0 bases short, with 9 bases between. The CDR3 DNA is TGTGCCATCAGTTGGGGCACCAGCACAGATACGCAGTATTTT. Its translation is CAISWGTSTDTQYF.

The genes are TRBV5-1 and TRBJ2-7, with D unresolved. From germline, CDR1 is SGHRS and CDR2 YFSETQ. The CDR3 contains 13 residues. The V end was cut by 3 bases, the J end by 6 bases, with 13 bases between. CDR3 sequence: CASSSQSIGEQYF. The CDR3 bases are TGCGCCAGCAGCTCCCAATCCATCGGCGAGCAGTACTTC.